The 28 T cell receptor beta chains below were found in one sample sequenced in a study of blood T cell repertoires in COVID-19. Assay used: immunoSEQ multiplex PCR; TCRdb lists only in-frame clones, some missing. The sample consists of 100,000 to 150,000 clones, approximately 88% of them appearing once. Sequencing input: peripheral blood. These TCRs come from a man in his fifties or sixties with acute or convalescent COVID-19.

The V and J genes are TRBV4-1 and TRBJ2-7, with TRBD1 matching over 9 bases. Unmatched junction bases numbered 17, after V lost 4 bases and J lost 7 bases. CDR1 and CDR2 from the germline V gene are MGHRA and YSYEKL. The CDR3 has 17 residues. In DNA form, the CDR3 reads TGCGCCAGCAGCCGAGACCCTTCGGGACAGGGTGCGGGGGAGCAGTACTTC. Residues: CASSRDPSGQGAGEQYF.

The chain uses TRBV6-5 and TRBJ1-2; perhaps TRBD1 as D (6 bases). The CDR3 sequence is 14 residues long. Trimming took off 6 bases at V and 0 bases at J, with 11 bases between the two ends. Looked up from germline, CDR1 is MNHEY and CDR2 is SVGAGI. CDR3 loop: CASSGRTANYGYTF. The CDR3 region has the DNA TGTGCCAGCAGCGGAAGGACAGCTAACTATGGCTACACCTTC.

The chain uses TRBV19 and TRBJ2-3, with D possibly being TRBD1 (5 bases). Germline CDR1 is LNHDA and CDR2 is SQIVND (reference sequence). The V end lost 6 bases, the J end lost 4 bases, and 11 bases lay between the germline ends. The CDR3 totals 13 residues. DNA for the CDR3: TGTGCCAGTAGGACCCAAGGGGCAGATACGCAGTATTTT. Residues: CASRTQGADTQYF.

V usage is TRBV6-4 and J usage is TRBJ2-3, with TRBD2 identical over 7 bases. Germline CDR1 is MRHNA and CDR2 is SNTAGT. The CDR3 runs to 15 residues. Trimming took 2 bases from V and 3 from J; bases not matched to a gene: 5. This CDR3 reads CASSDGGGGTDTQYF. The CDR3 DNA reads TGTGCCAGCAGTGACGGCGGGGGAGGGACAGATACGCAGTATTTT.

In the case of this clone: Sequence at one end of the junction differs from germline and may be a read error. The J gene is TRBJ1-2, the V gene TRBV5-6; D is undetermined. Germline CDR1 SGHDT, CDR2 YYEEEE. This CDR3 contains 15 residues. CDR3 nucleotide sequence: TGTGCCAGCAGCGGAACGTTGTTACCAGACTATGTCTACACCTTC. The encoded protein is CASSGTLLPDYVYTF.

This clone came up a few times. V is TRBV5-4 and J is TRBJ2-6; 10 bases are a match to TRBD2. Germline CDR1 SGHNT, CDR2 YYREEE (reference sequence). With 1 base clipped from V and 1 base from J, the junction kept 8 bases outside the gene matches. CDR3 length equals 19 residues. Here the CDR3 reads CASSLPLAGEPSGANVLTF. CDR3 DNA: TGTGCCAGCAGCTTGCCCCTAGCGGGGGAACCATCTGGGGCCAACGTCCTGACTTTC.

V is TRBV3-1 (or the pseudogene TRBV3-2) and J is TRBJ1-5; D unresolved. Germline-derived CDR1 and CDR2 are LGHDT and YNNKEL (reference sequence). This CDR3 has 14 residues. V was clipped by 1 base and J by 10 bases, with 14 bases between them. CDR3 DNA: TGTGCCAGCAGCCAAGCCGGCGGAGGTGGCCCCCAGCATTTT. Encoded protein: CASSQAGGGGPQHF.

The J gene is TRBJ1-1, the V gene TRBV5-4; no reliable D call. The CDR3 consists of 14 residues. V gave up 4 bases and J gave up 0 bases, with 10 bases separating them. CDR1 and CDR2 from the germline V gene are SGHNT and YYREEE (reference sequence). The CDR3: CASSPQRMNTEAFF. The DNA for the CDR3 is TGTGCCAGCAGCCCCCAGCGGATGAACACTGAAGCTTTCTTT.

The chain carries TRBV19 and TRBJ1-6; no firm D call. Germline assignment: CDR1 LNHDA and CDR2 SQIVND (reference sequence). Trimming shortened V by 3 bases and J by 10 bases, and 10 bases separated the two germline ends. This CDR3 region has 13 residues. The CDR3 sequence: CASSMDRESPLHF. Written as DNA, the CDR3 is TGTGCCAGTAGTATGGACCGGGAATCACCCCTCCACTTT.

V is TRBV5-6 and J is TRBJ2-2; 8 nucleotides align to TRBD1. Trimming at V came to 2 bases and at J to 7 bases, leaving 7 bases not matched to a gene. There are 15 residues in the CDR3. Germline-derived CDR1 and CDR2 are SGHDT and YYEEEE. In DNA form, the CDR3 reads TGTGCCAGCAGCTTTAAGGACAGGGAAGTCGGGGAGCTGTTTTTT. Encoded protein: CASSFKDREVGELFF.

In this sample, this clone turned up a few times. The V call is TRBV7-3, the J call TRBJ2-2; 7 bases match TRBD1. Losses at the gene ends were 5 bases for V and 7 bases for J; bases not matched to a gene: 7. The CDR3 loop spans 14 amino acids. Germline V gene sequence: CDR1 SGHTA, CDR2 FQGTGA. The CDR3 sequence is CASSPQGLSGELFF. As DNA, the CDR3 is TGTGCCAGCAGCCCACAGGGGTTGAGCGGGGAGCTGTTTTTT. Full variable domain (rest looked up from reference TRBV7-3 and TRBJ2-2): GAGVSQTPSNKVTEKGKYVELRCDPISGHTALYWYRQSLGQGPEFLIYFQGTGAADDSGLPNDRFFAVRPEGSVSTLKIQRTERGDSAVYLCASSPQGLSGELFFGEGSRLTVL.

This chain uses TRBV7-9 with TRBJ1-2, with D perhaps matching TRBD1 (5 bases). The CDR3 has 13 residues. The V end was cut by 3 bases, the J end by 4 bases, with 9 bases between. Germline values: CDR1 SEHNR, CDR2 FQNEAQ (reference sequence). The chain's CDR3 is CASSLQGLYGYTF. DNA for the CDR3: TGTGCCAGCAGCTTGCAGGGTCTCTATGGCTACACCTTC.

The chain is built from TRBV2 and TRBJ2-5; D gene unclear. This CDR3 has 15 residues. The ends were cut back, 4 bases at V and 4 bases at J, with 16 bases in the middle. Germline assignment: CDR1 SNHLY and CDR2 FYNNEI. The CDR3 is CASSASRTPPETQYF. CDR3 sequence (DNA): TGTGCCAGCAGTGCCTCTAGAACTCCCCCAGAGACCCAGTACTTC.

This clone was counted between two and nine times. J is TRBJ1-1 and V is TRBV5-1; TRBD1 agrees at 7 bases. There are 12 residues in the CDR3. V was clipped by 3 bases and J by 5 bases; unmatched bases: 1. Germline V gives CDR1 SGHRS, CDR2 YFSETQ. DNA for the CDR3: TGCGCCAGCAGCTGGGGACAGACTGAAGCTTTCTTT. Protein: CASSWGQTEAFF.

This clone has just a few counts. This rearrangement joins TRBV21-1 to TRBJ1-1. TRBV21-1 is annotated as a pseudogene. The length of the CDR3 is 15 residues. The CDR3, as DNA: TGTGCCAGCAGCCCCCAAACGGGGGTTAGTACTGAAGCTTTCTTT. Protein product: CASSPQTGVSTEAFF.

The chain has TRBV6-5 and TRBJ1-5; 8 positions match TRBD1. CDR1 and CDR2 from the germline V gene are MNHEY and SVGAGI. The length of the CDR3 is 14 residues. V gave up 6 bases and J gave up 6 bases; unmatched junction bases: 7. This CDR3 reads CASSLGQGTQPQHF. The CDR3 bases are TGTGCCAGCAGCTTAGGACAGGGCACTCAGCCCCAGCATTTT.

The V and J genes are TRBV7-9 and TRBJ1-1; tentative D call: TRBD1 (5 bases). V lost 3 bases to trimming and J lost 1 base, with 15 bases between them. Germline V gene lookup returns CDR1 SEHNR and CDR2 FQNEAQ (reference sequence). The CDR3 has 16 amino acids. This CDR3 is CASSLPLGTGNTEAFF. The CDR3, as DNA: TGTGCCAGCAGCTTGCCCCTCGGTACAGGGAACACTGAAGCTTTCTTT.

The chain recombines TRBV19 with TRBJ2-2, with 7 positions matching TRBD1. CDR3 size: 15 residues. Germline CDR1 LNHDA, CDR2 SQIVND (reference sequence). Trimming took 4 bases from V and 5 from J; bases not matched to a gene: 7. The CDR3 nucleotides are TGTGCCAGTAGTAGTCGGAGACAGGGAACCGGGGAGCTGTTTTTT. This encodes CASSSRRQGTGELFF.

This clone was picked up one time. Other DNA sequences in this specimen translate into the identical CDR3. The chain couples TRBV18 to TRBJ2-7, with D possibly matching TRBD1 (5 bases). Deletions cut 3 bases from V and 1 base from J, with 13 bases between. The germline CDR1 and CDR2 sequences are KGHSH and LQKENI. The CDR3 is 15 amino acids. The CDR3 DNA sequence: TGTGCCAGCTCACCGGCAGGGATTGGTTCCTACGAGCAGTACTTC. Amino acids: CASSPAGIGSYEQYF. The variable domain in full, completed from reference TRBV18 and TRBJ2-7, reads NAGVMQNPRHLVRRRGQEARLRCSPMKGHSHVYWYRQLPEEGLKFMVYLQKENIIDESGMPKERFSAEFPKEGPSILRIQQVVRGDSAAYFCASSPAGIGSYEQYFGPGTRLTVT.

This clone was detected only a few times. V and J are TRBV30 and TRBJ2-7; a possible D gene is TRBD1 (8 bases). The length of the CDR3 is 13 residues. V lost 3 bases, J lost 5 bases, and 14 bases lay in between. Germline V CDR1 and CDR2: GTSNPN, SVGIG (reference sequence). As DNA, the CDR3 is TGTGCCTGGAGACAGGGGGGGCCCCACGAGCAGTACTTC. Its translation is CAWRQGGPHEQYF.

The chain is built from TRBV5-1 and TRBJ2-2, with 7 bases identical to TRBD2. Per germline, CDR1 SGHRS and CDR2 YFSETQ. V trimming: 2 bases; J trimming: 6 bases; junction bases outside the gene matches: 7. This CDR3 is built from 15 residues. The CDR3 sequence: CASSFAWEGSGELFF. The CDR3 DNA follows: TGCGCCAGCAGCTTCGCTTGGGAGGGATCCGGGGAGCTGTTTTTT.

This clone appeared once. This chain uses TRBV5-1 with TRBJ1-5, with a weak D call TRBD1 (6 bases). The CDR3 length is 14 residues. The germline V gene has CDR1 SGHRS and CDR2 YFSETQ. Deletions cut 10 bases from V and 2 bases from J, with 16 bases between. The CDR3 sequence is CARGAGACNQPQHF. Here the CDR3 DNA reads TGCGCCCGGGGGGCGGGGGCTTGCAATCAGCCCCAGCATTTT. Based on the CDR3 plus reference TRBV5-1 and TRBJ1-5, the full variable domain is KAGVTQTPRYLIKTRGQQVTLSCSPISGHRSVSWYQQTPGQGLQFLFEYFSETQRNKGNFPGRFSGRQFSNSRSEMNVSTLELGDSALYLCARGAGACNQPQHFGDGTRLSIL.

The chain is built from TRBV21-1 and TRBJ2-5; the table's D gene call, TRBD1, was not cross checked with the DNA. TRBV21-1 is recorded as a pseudogene. The CDR3 runs 17 residues. DNA of the CDR3: TGTGCCAGCAGCAAAATACCTCCAGGGTGGGAAAAAGAGACCCAGTACTTC. The encoded protein is CASSKIPPGWEKETQYF.

The J gene is TRBJ2-3, the V gene TRBV14, with 11 positions matching TRBD2. The trim removed 1 base at V and 15 bases at J, leaving 6 bases unmatched. The length of the CDR3 is 13 residues. Germline V CDR1 and CDR2: SGHDN, FVKESK. The CDR3 DNA sequence: TGTGCCAGCAGCCAAGGACTAGCGGGATGGAAATATTTT. Amino acids: CASSQGLAGWKYF.

V and J are TRBV9 and TRBJ1-4; D remains unclear. Germline V lookup: CDR1 SGDLS, CDR2 YYNGEE. The germline V and J ends were trimmed by 4 bases and 0 bases, with 16 bases remaining between them. The CDR3 extends over 17 amino acids. The CDR3 protein is CASSPSGNPATNEKLFF. In DNA form, the CDR3 reads TGTGCCAGCAGCCCGTCCGGGAACCCTGCAACTAATGAAAAACTGTTTTTT.

The V gene is TRBV2, the J gene TRBJ2-7, with D unclear. The CDR3 runs 11 residues. Germline loops: CDR1 SNHLY, CDR2 FYNNEI. The V end lost 4 bases, the J end lost 2 bases, and 3 bases lay between the germline ends. The CDR3, as DNA: TGTGCCAGCAGTGCCGCCTACGAGCAGTACTTC. It specifies CASSAAYEQYF. Supplemented by reference TRBV2 and TRBJ2-7, the full variable domain reads EPEVTQTPSHQVTQMGQEVILRCVPISNHLYFYWYRQILGQKVEFLVSFYNNEISEKSEIFDDQFSVERPDGSNFTLKIRSTKLEDSAMYFCASSAAYEQYFGPGTRLTVT.

This clone appeared a few times. This chain joins TRBV5-1 and TRBJ2-3, with TRBD2 identical over 13 bases. Germline lookup yields CDR1 SGHRS and CDR2 YFSETQ. Trimming took 4 bases from V and 0 from J; bases not matched to a gene: 8. The CDR3 length is 18 residues. Written as DNA, the CDR3 is TGCGCCAGCAGCACCCGGACTAGCGGGGGAACGAGCACAGATACGCAGTATTTT. Amino acids: CASSTRTSGGTSTDTQYF.

This sequence joins TRBV12-5 and TRBJ2-7; D is unresolved. V was shortened by 5 bases and J by 3 bases, with 14 bases between the two germline ends. The germline V gene has CDR1 LGHNT and CDR2 FRNRAP. This CDR3 contains 14 residues. CDR3 sequence (DNA): TGTGCTAGTGGTCCCCACAGATCTAACTACGAGCAGTACTTC. Its translation is CASGPHRSNYEQYF. The full variable domain, rest sourced from reference TRBV12-5 and TRBJ2-7, is DARVTQTPRHKVTEMGQEVTMRCQPILGHNTVFWYRQTMMQGLELLAYFRNRAPLDDSGMPKDRFSAEMPDATLATLKIQPSEPRDSAVYFCASGPHRSNYEQYFGPGTRLTVT.